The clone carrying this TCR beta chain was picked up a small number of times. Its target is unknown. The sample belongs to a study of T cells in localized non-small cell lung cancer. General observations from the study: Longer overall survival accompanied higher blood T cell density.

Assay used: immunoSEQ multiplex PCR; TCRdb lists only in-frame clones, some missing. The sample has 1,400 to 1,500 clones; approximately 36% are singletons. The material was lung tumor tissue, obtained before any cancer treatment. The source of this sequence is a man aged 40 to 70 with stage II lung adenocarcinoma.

CDR3 bases: TGTGCCAGCAGCGTAAGGTGGAACACTGAAGCTTTCTTT. Encoded protein: CASSVRWNTEAFF. The J gene is TRBJ1-1, the V gene TRBV9, with D uncertain. Deletions cut 1 base from V and 1 base from J, with 5 bases between. CDR3 size: 13 residues. CDR1 and CDR2 from the germline V gene are SGDLS and YYNGEE.